A selection of T cell receptor beta chains follows, all from one sample in a study of blood T cell repertoires in COVID-19. TCRdb's table, derived via immunoSEQ multiplex PCR, lists solely in-frame clones and lacks some. Of about 110,000 clones in the sample, approximately 80% were seen once. Sequenced sample: peripheral blood. These receptors came from a man aged 65 to 85 with active or convalescent COVID-19. Both conserved end residues are part of each CDR3. The order of the fields is clone size, D gene, V gene, J gene, CDR3 DNA, CDR3 protein. D genes are given only for firm matches. Clone size is stated in some rows and not others, as once, few, many or a class when expanded.

once	NA	TRBV7-2	TRBJ2-2	TGTGCCAGCAGCTTAGCTGTTCTAGAGGGAGGGGAGCTGTTTTTT	CASSLAVLEGGELFF
NA	NA	TRBV24-1	TRBJ2-5	TGTGCCACCAGTGATCCTAGGGAGTTGGAGACCCAGTACTTC	CATSDPRELETQYF
NA	NA	TRBV15	TRBJ2-5	TGTGCCACCAGCAGAGGACGGGCGGGTGAGACCCAGTACTTC	CATSRGRAGETQYF
NA	NA	TRBV18	TRBJ1-1	TGTGCCAGCTCATTTCAGGGTCACACTGAAGCTTTCTTT	CASSFQGHTEAFF
NA	TRBD1	TRBV10-3	TRBJ1-2	TGTGCCATCAGTGACTCCAACCTGAGGACAGGGATCCTCTATGGCTACACCTTC	CAISDSNLRTGILYGYTF
once	TRBD1	TRBV11-2	TRBJ2-7	TGTGCCAGCAGCTCCGTCAATACAGGGGGCAGGTACGAGCAGTACTTC	CASSSVNTGGRYEQYF
once	NA	TRBV5-6	TRBJ2-3	TGTGCCAGCAGCCCTGGAGAGGGTTGGCAGTATTTT	CASSPGEGWQYF
NA	TRBD1	TRBV19	TRBJ1-5	TGTGCCAGTAGACAGGGGGCGCGCGGCTACAATCAGCCCCAGCATTTT	CASRQGARGYNQPQHF
NA	NA	TRBV6-5	TRBJ1-5	TGTGCCAGCAGTTACGACAGAAATAATCAGCCCCAGCATTTT	CASSYDRNNQPQHF
NA	TRBD2	TRBV3-1/TRBV3-2	TRBJ2-1	TGTGCCAGCAGCCAGGGACTAGCGGGACAGGGAGCATACAATGAGCAGTTCTTC	CASSQGLAGQGAYNEQFF
NA	NA	TRBV28	TRBJ2-7	TGTGCCAGCAGCCGAGATACCCCCCCCTACGAGCAGTACTTC	CASSRDTPPYEQYF
NA	NA	TRBV10-3	TRBJ1-5	TGTGCCATCAGTGAAGACAGTGACCAGCCCCAGCATTTT	CAISEDSDQPQHF
once	TRBD1	TRBV5-1	TRBJ1-1	TGCGCCAGCAGCTTATCTTTAGGGGCCGGGACAGCTTCCATGAACACTGAAGCTTTCTTT	CASSLSLGAGTASMNTEAFF
NA	NA	TRBV6-1	TRBJ1-6	TGTGCCAGCAGTGAAACGGGAAGAGGGAATTCACCCCTCCACTTT	CASSETGRGNSPLHF
once	NA	TRBV10-3	TRBJ1-4	TGTGCCATCAGATCGACAGCACCTAATGAAAAACTGTTTTTT	CAIRSTAPNEKLFF
once	TRBD2	TRBV4-2	TRBJ2-7	TGTGCCAGCAGCCCTTCGGGGGGGAGCAGGACCTACGAGCAGTACTTC	CASSPSGGSRTYEQYF
NA	NA	TRBV4-2	TRBJ2-2	TGTGCCAGCAGCCAAGATTGGCAGGGGTCCACCGGGGAGCTGTTTTTT	CASSQDWQGSTGELFF
NA	NA	TRBV28	TRBJ1-1	TGTGCCAGCAGTACCCCCGGGGGCACTGAAGCTTTCTTT	CASSTPGGTEAFF
few	NA	TRBV27	TRBJ1-4	TGTGCCAGCAAACGGGGAGGCACTAATGAAAAACTGTTTTTT	CASKRGGTNEKLFF
NA	TRBD1	TRBV6-1	TRBJ2-3	TGTGCCAGCAGTGAAGTTTACGGGACAGGGGGCAGAGATACGCAGTATTTT	CASSEVYGTGGRDTQYF
NA	TRBD1	TRBV19	TRBJ1-5	TGTGCCAGTAGTATTACAGGGGTGAGCAATCAGCCCCAGCATTTT	CASSITGVSNQPQHF
NA	NA	TRBV2	TRBJ2-1	TGTGCCCGAGGGAGGAATGAGCAGTTCTTC	CARGRNEQFF
NA	TRBD2	TRBV28	TRBJ2-1	TGTGCCAGCAGTTTTTACGGACTAGCGGGAGTCGGAGATGAGCAGTTCTTC	CASSFYGLAGVGDEQFF
NA	TRBD1	TRBV10-3	TRBJ1-2	TGTGCCATCAGACCCGGACAGGGCGAGACCTATGGCTACACCTTC	CAIRPGQGETYGYTF
NA	NA	TRBV6-5	TRBJ1-2	TGTGCCAGCAGCTCCCCCGGGCGGAGGAATGGCTACACCTTC	CASSSPGRRNGYTF
once	NA	TRBV9	TRBJ1-5	TGTGCCAGCAGCGTAGATATAAATCAGCCCCAGCATTTT	CASSVDINQPQHF
NA	NA	TRBV18	TRBJ2-3	TGTGCCAGCTCACCACCTTTTCCTGTGAGGGCAGGTCAGGCAGATACGCAGTATTTT	CASSPPFPVRAGQADTQYF
NA	TRBD2	TRBV27	TRBJ2-5	TGTGCCAGCTCCCCCCTTCGGACTAGCGGGGCCCTAACCGAGACCCAGTACTTC	CASSPLRTSGALTETQYF
NA	TRBD1	TRBV5-1	TRBJ1-1	TGCGCCAGCAGCCCTCAGGGGGCGCCCACTGAAGCTTTCTTT	CASSPQGAPTEAFF
NA	NA	TRBV23-1	TRBJ1-4	TGCGCCAGACCGGACAGTCATGAAAAACTGTTTTTT	CARPDSHEKLFF
NA	NA	TRBV6-1	TRBJ2-7	TGTGCCAGCAGTGAAGCGCCATGGGGCCTCGAGCAGTACTTC	CASSEAPWGLEQYF
NA	TRBD1	TRBV6-2/TRBV6-3	TRBJ2-7	TGTGCCAGCAGTTGGGGGACAGGGGCAGGCGAGCAGTACTTC	CASSWGTGAGEQYF